The clone carrying this T cell receptor beta chain was recorded a few times. Its antigen is not identified. The PCR used 60 Vbeta and 13 Jbeta primers. Clones were sequenced by immunoSEQ multiplex PCR, and TCRdb holds only the in-frame ones, with some missing. Among about 120,000 clones listed, 55% to 65% were seen once. These data belong to a study of cytomegalovirus exposure and HLA in healthy donors. General observations from the study: In a later analysis, productive TCRs from donors in an Asian-associated ancestry cluster reportedly carried fewer N-insertions than the cohort mean. In a later analysis, TCR association rates varied by HLA locus: DRB1 most, HLA-C fewest.

The sequence was collected from a man aged 35 to 55 in good health and CMV-seropositive. The sample consisted of PBMCs.

In DNA, the CDR3 is TGTGCCAGCAGCGTAGCCGAGGACAGATCCTACGAGCAGTACTTC. Translating gives CASSVAEDRSYEQYF. The gene calls are TRBV9 and TRBJ2-7; perhaps TRBD1 as D (6 bases). The CDR3 is 15 residues long. CDR1 SGDLS and CDR2 YYNGEE come from the germline V gene. Trimming left V 0 bases short and J 1 base short, with 11 bases between.